This TCR beta chain was recovered during a study of T cell responses to AZD1222 COVID-19 vaccine. Background on the study: It was second doses at about 4 or about 12 weeks that were pooled.

Repertoires were generated with immunoSEQ multiplex PCR, while TCRdb's copy carries only in-frame clones and drops some. Of about 180,000 clones listed, just over 85% are singletons. Points from the study as a whole: Unmutated variant regions reportedly attract nearly half of all spike-specific TCRs. Seropositive at baseline were only a handful of AZD1222 recipients. The span of vaccine-associated CD4 TCRs extended across spike, with dominance at 160-218 and 743-854.

Germline assignment: CDR1 SGHTA and CDR2 FQGTGA. Between the trimmed V and J ends, which lost 8 bases and 4 bases, there was a span of 17 bases. This CDR3 is 14 amino acids long. As for this clone: The antigen remains undetermined.

The input for sequencing was peripheral blood, taken on day 0 of AZD1222 vaccination. This sequence was found in an adult in good health. This chain uses TRBV7-3 with TRBJ2-5; D is possibly TRBD1 (6 bases). The CDR3 is CASPAYQGRETQYF. CDR3 sequence (DNA): TGTGCCAGCCCAGCTTATCAGGGGAGAGAGACCCAGTACTTC.